This TCR beta chain was sequenced for a study of blood T cell repertoires in COVID-19. Overall study: Samples of COVID-19 (acute and convalescent) were obtained from the United States, Italy and Spain. T cells, B-cell-depleted T cells, or PBMCs provided the cDNA or gDNA that served as material.

Methods used by the authors: Scientists estimated how many nucleated cells there were by amplifying reference gene primers. The table came from immunoSEQ multiplex PCR; TCRdb's copy has only in-frame clones and leaves some out. That table gives V, J and clone size, and the DNA gave D and trimming. Among 300,000 to 400,000 clones listed, roughly 85% were seen once. With 3 bases clipped from V and 0 bases from J, the junction kept 4 bases outside the gene matches. The length of the CDR3 is 15 residues. Germline V gene sequence: CDR1 KGHSH, CDR2 LQKENI. V gene TRBV18 combines with J gene TRBJ2-7; 8 bases are a match to TRBD1. The TCR originated in a human donor in a cohort sampled during active COVID-19. The sequencing sample was made of peripheral blood. DNA for the CDR3: TGTGCCAGCTCACCCCAGGGGGCAGTCTCCTACGAGCAGTACTTC. It is translated as CASSPQGAVSYEQYF.